Below, one TCR beta chain is given with its context. Participant ages covered about 18 to 100 years across about two dozen US areas. Clinical histories supplied by participants themselves formed the basis of cohort assignment. Per the original methods: By means of reference gene primer amplification, nucleated cell counts were estimated. The table came from immunoSEQ multiplex PCR; TCRdb's copy has only in-frame clones and leaves some out. That table gives V, J and clone size, and the DNA gave D and trimming. The sample lists about 200,000 clones; roughly 88% were seen once. Germline CDR1 GTSNPN, CDR2 SVGIG (reference sequence). V was cut by 3 bases and J by 0 bases, with 5 bases left in between. The CDR3 has 13 amino acids. This entry belongs to a study of blood T cell repertoires in COVID-19.

The origin of this receptor is a man in his forties or fifties with acute COVID-19. What was sequenced was PBMCs or T cells enriched from blood (not recorded which). The chain has TRBV30 and TRBJ1-4, with D unclear. Here the CDR3 reads CAWRPATNEKLFF. The DNA for the CDR3 is TGTGCCTGGAGGCCGGCAACTAATGAAAAACTGTTTTTT.